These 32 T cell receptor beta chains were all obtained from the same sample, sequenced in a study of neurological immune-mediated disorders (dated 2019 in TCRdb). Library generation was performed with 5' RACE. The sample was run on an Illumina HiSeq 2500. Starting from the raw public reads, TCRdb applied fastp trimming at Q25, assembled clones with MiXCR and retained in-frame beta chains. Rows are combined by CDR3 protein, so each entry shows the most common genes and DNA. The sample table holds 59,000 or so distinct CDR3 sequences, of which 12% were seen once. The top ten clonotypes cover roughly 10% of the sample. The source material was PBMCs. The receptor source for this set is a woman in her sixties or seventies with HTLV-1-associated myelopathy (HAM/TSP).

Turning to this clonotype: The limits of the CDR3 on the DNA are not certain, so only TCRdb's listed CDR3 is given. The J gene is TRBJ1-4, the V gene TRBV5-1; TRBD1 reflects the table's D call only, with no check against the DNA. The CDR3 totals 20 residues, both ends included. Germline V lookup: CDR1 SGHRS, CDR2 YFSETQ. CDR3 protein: CASSFYICSARDGPGEKLFF.

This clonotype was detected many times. The CDR3 DNA reads as TGTGCCAGCAGCTGGGACAGGGGGCGCGGTGAGCAGTTCTTC. This encodes CASSWDRGRGEQFF. This sequence joins TRBV7-3 and TRBJ2-1; 12 bases are shared with TRBD1. V lost 4 bases and J lost 9; bases outside the gene matches: 4. In germline, CDR1 is SGHTA, CDR2 FQGTGA. There are 14 residues in the CDR3.

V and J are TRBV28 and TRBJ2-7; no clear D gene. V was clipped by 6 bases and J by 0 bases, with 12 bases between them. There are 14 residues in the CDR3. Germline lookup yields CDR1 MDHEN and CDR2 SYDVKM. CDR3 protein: CASRADGRSYEQYF. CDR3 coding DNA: TGTGCCAGCAGGGCCGACGGGCGCTCCTACGAGCAGTACTTC.

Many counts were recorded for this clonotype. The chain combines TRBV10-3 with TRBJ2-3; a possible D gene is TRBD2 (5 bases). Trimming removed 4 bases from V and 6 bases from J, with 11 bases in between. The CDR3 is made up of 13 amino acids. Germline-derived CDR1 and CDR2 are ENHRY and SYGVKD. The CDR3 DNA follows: TGTGCCATCAGTGGTAAAGGAGGCGATACGCAGTATTTT. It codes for CAISGKGGDTQYF.

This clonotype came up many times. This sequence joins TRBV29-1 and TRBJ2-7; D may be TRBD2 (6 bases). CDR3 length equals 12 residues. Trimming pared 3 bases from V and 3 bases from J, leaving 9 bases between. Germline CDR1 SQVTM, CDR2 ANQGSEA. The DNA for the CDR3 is TGCAGCGTTGAGCGGGACCACTACGAGCAGTACTTC. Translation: CSVERDHYEQYF.

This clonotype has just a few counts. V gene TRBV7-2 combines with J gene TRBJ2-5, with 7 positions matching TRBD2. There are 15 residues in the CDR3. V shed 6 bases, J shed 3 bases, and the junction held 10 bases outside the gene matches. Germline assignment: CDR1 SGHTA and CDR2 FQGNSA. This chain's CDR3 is CASRAWGTTKETQYF. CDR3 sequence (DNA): TGTGCCAGCAGGGCCTGGGGGACTACCAAAGAGACCCAGTACTTC.

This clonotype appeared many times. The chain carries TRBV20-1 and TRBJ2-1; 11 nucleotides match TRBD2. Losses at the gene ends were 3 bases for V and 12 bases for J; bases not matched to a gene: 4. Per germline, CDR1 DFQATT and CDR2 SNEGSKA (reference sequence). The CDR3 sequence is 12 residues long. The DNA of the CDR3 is TGCAGTGCTAGGTCTACTAGCGGGGGGCAGTTCTTC. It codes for CSARSTSGGQFF.

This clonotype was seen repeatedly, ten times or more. The CDR3 region is CASSESVGTGNQPQHF. The CDR3 DNA is TGCGCCAGCAGTGAGTCGGTGGGGACAGGGAATCAGCCCCAGCATTTT. The chain carries TRBV10-2 and TRBJ1-5; 9 positions agree with TRBD1. Germline assignment: CDR1 WSHSY and CDR2 SAAADI. V was clipped by 0 bases and J by 4 bases; unmatched bases: 4. The CDR3 has 16 amino acids.

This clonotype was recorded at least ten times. CDR3 in amino acids: CASSSGLSSTYEQYF. Here the CDR3 DNA reads TGTGCCAGCAGCTCGGGACTTTCTTCAACCTACGAGCAGTACTTC. The V gene is TRBV5-8, the J gene TRBJ2-7, with a tentative D call TRBD2 (6 bases). V was clipped by 3 bases and J by 2 bases, with 15 bases between them. This CDR3 has 15 amino acids. Germline assignment: CDR1 SGHTS and CDR2 YDEGEE.

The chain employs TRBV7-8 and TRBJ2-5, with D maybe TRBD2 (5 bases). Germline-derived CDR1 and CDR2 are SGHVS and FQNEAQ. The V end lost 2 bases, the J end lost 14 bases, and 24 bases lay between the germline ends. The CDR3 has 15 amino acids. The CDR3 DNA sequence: TGTGCCAGCAGCTTAAATAGGCCAGGAGGAGAGAGCCATTACTTC. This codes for CASSLNRPGGESHYF.

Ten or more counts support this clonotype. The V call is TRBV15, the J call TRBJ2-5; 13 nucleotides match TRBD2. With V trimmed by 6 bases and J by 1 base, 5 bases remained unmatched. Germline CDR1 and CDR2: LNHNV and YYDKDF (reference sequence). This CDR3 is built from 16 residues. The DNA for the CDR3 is TGTGCCACCAGTCTGGGACTAGCGGGAATCCAAGAGACCCAGTACTTC. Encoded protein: CATSLGLAGIQETQYF.

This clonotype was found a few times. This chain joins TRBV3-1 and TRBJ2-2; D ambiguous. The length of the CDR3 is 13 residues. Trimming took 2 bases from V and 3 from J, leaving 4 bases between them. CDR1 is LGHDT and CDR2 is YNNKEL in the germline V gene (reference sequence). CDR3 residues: CASSQSDTGELFF. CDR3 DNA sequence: TGTGCCAGCAGCCAAAGTGACACCGGGGAGCTGTTTTTT.

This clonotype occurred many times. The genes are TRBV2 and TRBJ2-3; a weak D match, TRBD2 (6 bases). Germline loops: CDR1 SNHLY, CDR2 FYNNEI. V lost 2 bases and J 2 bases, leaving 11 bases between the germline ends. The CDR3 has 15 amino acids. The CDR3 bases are TGTGCCAGCAGTGAAATTGGCGGGAACACAGATACGCAGTATTTT. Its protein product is CASSEIGGNTDTQYF. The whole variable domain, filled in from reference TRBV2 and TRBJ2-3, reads EPEVTQTPSHQVTQMGQEVILRCVPISNHLYFYWYRQILGQKVEFLVSFYNNEISEKSEIFDDQFSVERPDGSNFTLKIRSTKLEDSAMYFCASSEIGGNTDTQYFGPGTRLTVL.

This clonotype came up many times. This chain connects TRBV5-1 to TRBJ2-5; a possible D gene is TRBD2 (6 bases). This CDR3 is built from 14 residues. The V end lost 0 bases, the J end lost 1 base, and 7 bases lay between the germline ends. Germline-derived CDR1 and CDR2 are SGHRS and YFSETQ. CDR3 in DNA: TGCGCCAGCAGCTTGGAGGAGGGCCAAGAGACCCAGTACTTC. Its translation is CASSLEEGQETQYF.

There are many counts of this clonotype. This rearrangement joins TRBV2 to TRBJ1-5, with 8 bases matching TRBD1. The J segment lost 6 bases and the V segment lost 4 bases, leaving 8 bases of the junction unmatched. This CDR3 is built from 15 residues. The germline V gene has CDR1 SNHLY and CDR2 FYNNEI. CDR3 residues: CASSGDRGRTQPQHF. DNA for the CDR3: TGTGCCAGCAGTGGAGACAGGGGACGAACTCAGCCCCAGCATTTT.

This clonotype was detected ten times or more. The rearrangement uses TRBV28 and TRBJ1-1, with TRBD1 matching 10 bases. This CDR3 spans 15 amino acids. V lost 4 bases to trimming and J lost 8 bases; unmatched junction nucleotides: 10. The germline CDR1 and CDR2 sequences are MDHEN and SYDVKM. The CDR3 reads CASSWPGQGSSEAFF. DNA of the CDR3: TGTGCCAGCAGTTGGCCGGGACAGGGGTCTTCCGAAGCTTTCTTT.

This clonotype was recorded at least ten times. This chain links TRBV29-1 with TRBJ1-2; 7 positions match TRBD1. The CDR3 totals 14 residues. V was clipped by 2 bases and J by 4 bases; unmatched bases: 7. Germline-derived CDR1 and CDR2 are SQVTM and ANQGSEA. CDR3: CSVERDSKFYGYTF. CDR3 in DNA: TGCAGCGTTGAACGGGACAGCAAATTCTATGGCTACACCTTC.

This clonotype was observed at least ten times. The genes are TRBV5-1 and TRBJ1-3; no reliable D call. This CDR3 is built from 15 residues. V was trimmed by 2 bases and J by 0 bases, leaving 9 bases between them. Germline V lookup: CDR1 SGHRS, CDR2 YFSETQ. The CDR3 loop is CASSFEPSSGNTIYF. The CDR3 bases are TGCGCCAGCAGCTTCGAGCCTTCCTCTGGAAACACCATATATTTT.

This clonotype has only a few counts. The CDR3 reads CASSRQGSGELFF. The CDR3 DNA reads TGTGCCAGCAGCCGACAGGGGTCCGGGGAGCTGTTTTTT. This chain connects TRBV12-3 or TRBV12-4 to TRBJ2-2; 8 bases map to TRBD1. Trimming took 6 bases from V and 6 from J; bases not matched to a gene: 3. The CDR3 has 13 residues.

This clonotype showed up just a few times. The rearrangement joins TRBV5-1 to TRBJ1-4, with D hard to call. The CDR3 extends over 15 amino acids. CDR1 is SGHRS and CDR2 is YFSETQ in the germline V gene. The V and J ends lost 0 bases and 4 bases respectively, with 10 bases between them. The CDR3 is CASSLDGTSNEKLFF. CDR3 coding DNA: TGCGCCAGCAGCTTGGACGGAACTAGTAATGAAAAACTGTTTTTT.

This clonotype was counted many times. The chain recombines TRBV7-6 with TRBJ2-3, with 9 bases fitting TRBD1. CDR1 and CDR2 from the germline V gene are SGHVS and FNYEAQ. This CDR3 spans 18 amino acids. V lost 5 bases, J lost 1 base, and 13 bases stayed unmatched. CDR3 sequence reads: CASSGQGTALAGTDTQYF. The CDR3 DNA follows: TGTGCCAGCAGCGGACAGGGGACGGCCTTAGCGGGCACAGATACGCAGTATTTT.

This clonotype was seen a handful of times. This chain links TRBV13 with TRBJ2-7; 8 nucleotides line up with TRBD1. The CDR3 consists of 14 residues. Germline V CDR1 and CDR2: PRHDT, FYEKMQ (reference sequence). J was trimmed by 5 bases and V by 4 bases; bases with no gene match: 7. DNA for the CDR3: TGTGCCAGCAGCTCCCGACAGGGGTTCCACGAGCAGTACTTC. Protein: CASSSRQGFHEQYF.

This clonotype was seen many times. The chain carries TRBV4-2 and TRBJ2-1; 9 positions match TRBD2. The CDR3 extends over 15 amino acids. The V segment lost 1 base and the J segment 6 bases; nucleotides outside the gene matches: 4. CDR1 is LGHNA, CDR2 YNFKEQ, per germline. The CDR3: CASSQVAGGGNEQFF. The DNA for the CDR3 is TGTGCCAGCAGCCAAGTCGCGGGAGGGGGCAATGAGCAGTTCTTC.

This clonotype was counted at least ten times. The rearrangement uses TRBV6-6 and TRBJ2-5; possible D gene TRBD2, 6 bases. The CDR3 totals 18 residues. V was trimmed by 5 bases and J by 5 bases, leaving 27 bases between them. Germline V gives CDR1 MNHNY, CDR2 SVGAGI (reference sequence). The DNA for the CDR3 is TGTGCCAGCAGTCCCGGTTCTAGCGTTTACGATTCCGGGGAGACCCAGTACTTC. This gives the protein CASSPGSSVYDSGETQYF.

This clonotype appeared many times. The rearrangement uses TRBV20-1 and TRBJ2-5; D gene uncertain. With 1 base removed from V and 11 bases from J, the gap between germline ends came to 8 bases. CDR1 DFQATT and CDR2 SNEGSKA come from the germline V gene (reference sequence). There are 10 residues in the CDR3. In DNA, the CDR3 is TGCAGTGCTAGAGGGGTATCTCAGTACTTC. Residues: CSARGVSQYF.

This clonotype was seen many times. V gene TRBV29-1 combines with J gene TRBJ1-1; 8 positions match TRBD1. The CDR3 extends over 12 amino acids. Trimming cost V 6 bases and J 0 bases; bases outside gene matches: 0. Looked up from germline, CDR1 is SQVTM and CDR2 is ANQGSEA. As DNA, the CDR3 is TGCAGCGTGGGACAGGTGAACACTGAAGCTTTCTTT. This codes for CSVGQVNTEAFF.

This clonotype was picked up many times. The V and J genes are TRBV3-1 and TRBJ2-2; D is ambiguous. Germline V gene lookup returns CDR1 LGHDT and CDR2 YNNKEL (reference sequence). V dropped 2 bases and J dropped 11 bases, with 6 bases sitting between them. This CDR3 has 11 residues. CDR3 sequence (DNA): TGTGCCAGCAGCCAATTTGACGAGCTGTTTTTT. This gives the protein CASSQFDELFF.

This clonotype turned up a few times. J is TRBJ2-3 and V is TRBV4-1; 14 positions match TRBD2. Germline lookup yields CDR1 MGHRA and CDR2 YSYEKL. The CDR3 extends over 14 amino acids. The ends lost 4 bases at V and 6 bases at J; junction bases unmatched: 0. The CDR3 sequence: CASSRTSGRDTQYF. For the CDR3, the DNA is TGCGCCAGCAGCCGGACTAGCGGGAGGGATACGCAGTATTTT.

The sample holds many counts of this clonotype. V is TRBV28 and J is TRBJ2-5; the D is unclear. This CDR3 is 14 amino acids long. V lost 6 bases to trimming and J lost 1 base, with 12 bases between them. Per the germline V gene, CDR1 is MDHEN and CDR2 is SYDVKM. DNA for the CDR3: TGTGCCAGCAGCTTCCTGAGGAGCCAAGAGACCCAGTACTTC. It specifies CASSFLRSQETQYF.

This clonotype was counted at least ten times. In nucleotides, the CDR3 is TGTGCCAGCAGACAAGCGTATCTATACAATGAGCAGTTCTTC. This sequence encodes CASRQAYLYNEQFF. The chain combines TRBV12-3 or TRBV12-4 with TRBJ2-1; no clear D. The CDR3 runs 14 residues. Trimming cost V 6 bases and J 4 bases, with 13 bases left between them.

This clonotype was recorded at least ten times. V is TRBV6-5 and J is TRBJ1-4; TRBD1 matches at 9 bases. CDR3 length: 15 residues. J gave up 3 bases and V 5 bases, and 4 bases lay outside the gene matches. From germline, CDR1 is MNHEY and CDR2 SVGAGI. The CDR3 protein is CASSPDRGPNEKLFF. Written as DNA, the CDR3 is TGTGCCAGCAGTCCGGACAGGGGCCCTAATGAAAAACTGTTTTTT.

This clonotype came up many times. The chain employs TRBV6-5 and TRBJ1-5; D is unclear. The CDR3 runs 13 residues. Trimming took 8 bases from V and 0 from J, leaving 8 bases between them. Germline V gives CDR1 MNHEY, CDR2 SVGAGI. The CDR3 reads CASGPGSNQPQHF. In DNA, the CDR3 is TGTGCCAGCGGTCCTGGTAGCAATCAGCCCCAGCATTTT.